A single sample is the source of the 20 T cell receptor beta chains below, sequenced in a study of cytomegalovirus exposure and HLA in healthy donors (dated by TCRdb to 2016 to 2017). The library came from the immunoSEQ multiplex PCR assay. For the multiplex PCR, a mixture combining 60 forward primers for TCR Vbeta segments and 13 reverse primers for TCR Jbeta segments was used. As stored in TCRdb, this immuneACCESS dataset retains in-frame rearrangements with V and J assigned. A fraction of the clones does not appear; measured against another copy, unresolved V genes explain less than half of the discrepancy, and the remainder lacks a known reason. The sample table holds some 160,000 clones, of which about four fifths were seen once. The ten most abundant clones make up more than 7% of the sample. The sequenced sample consisted of PBMCs. Every receptor here comes from a male donor in good health and CMV-seropositive.

The count of this clone is one. V is TRBV5-1 and J is TRBJ2-7, with TRBD1 matching 9 bases. The CDR3 is 16 residues long. V shed 3 bases, J shed 2 bases, and the junction held 9 bases outside the gene matches. CDR1 is SGHRS, CDR2 YFSETQ, per germline. The CDR3 sequence: CASSYNRDRAAYEQYF. In DNA form, the CDR3 reads TGCGCCAGCAGCTATAACCGGGACAGGGCGGCCTACGAGCAGTACTTC.

The V call is TRBV11-2, the J call TRBJ2-3; 7 bases are shared with TRBD2. The CDR3 runs 16 residues. V gave up 4 bases and J gave up 0 bases; unmatched junction bases: 7. CDR1 and CDR2 from the germline V gene are SGHAT and FQNNGV. The CDR3 DNA reads TGTGCCAGCAGCTCCGGACTAGATGGGAGCACAGATACGCAGTATTTT. The encoded protein is CASSSGLDGSTDTQYF.

This chain connects TRBV19 to TRBJ1-2, with D possibly matching TRBD1 (6 bases). Per germline, CDR1 LNHDA and CDR2 SQIVND (reference sequence). Trimming stripped 5 bases from V and 6 bases from J, with 13 bases between. The CDR3 runs to 13 residues. In DNA, the CDR3 is TGTGCCAGTAGTCCTCAACAGGGTCATGGCTACACCTTC. Translating it yields CASSPQQGHGYTF.

The chain combines TRBV30 with TRBJ2-1; D gene ambiguous. The CDR3 is 13 amino acids. Trimming left V 4 bases short and J 2 bases short, with 9 bases between. CDR1 is GTSNPN, CDR2 SVGIG, per germline (reference sequence). The CDR3 sequence: CAWNPEAYNEQFF. The CDR3 DNA reads TGTGCCTGGAACCCCGAGGCCTACAATGAGCAGTTCTTC.

The chain recombines TRBV6-5 with TRBJ1-3; D ambiguous. Trimming cost V 0 bases and J 4 bases, with 7 bases left between them. The CDR3 loop spans 14 amino acids. CDR1 MNHEY and CDR2 SVGAGI come from the germline V gene. In DNA, the CDR3 is TGTGCCAGCAGTTACTCGACCGGGGGAAACACCATATATTTT. It codes for CASSYSTGGNTIYF.

The J gene is TRBJ1-1, the V gene TRBV25-1, with D maybe TRBD1 (5 bases). Trimming took 6 bases from V and 4 from J, leaving 18 bases between them. This CDR3 has 15 amino acids. Germline V gene lookup returns CDR1 MGHDK and CDR2 SYGVNS. As DNA, the CDR3 is TGTGCCAGCAGCCCACGGTGGGCGGGGGGCACTGAAGCTTTCTTT. It codes for CASSPRWAGGTEAFF.

Note on this clone: The junction shows a germline mismatch at one end, possibly a read error. This chain connects TRBV18 to TRBJ1-1; D perhaps matches TRBD1 (6 bases). This CDR3 spans 12 amino acids. Germline-derived CDR1 and CDR2 are KGHSH and LQKENI. In DNA form, the CDR3 reads TGTGCCAGCTCTAGTCGGGACACTGAATCTTTCTTT. Translated: CASSSRDTESFF.

V and J are TRBV5-1 and TRBJ1-2; a possible D gene is TRBD1 (5 bases). V lost 0 bases and J lost 10, with 13 bases in between. CDR1 is SGHRS, CDR2 YFSETQ, per germline. The CDR3 totals 13 residues. The CDR3, as DNA: TGCGCCAGCAGCTTGGCGGGGGACCGCTACTACACCTTC. Its protein product is CASSLAGDRYYTF.

This chain connects TRBV6-1 to TRBJ2-1; weak D call: TRBD2 (5 bases). Trimming stripped 7 bases from V and 0 bases from J, with 13 bases between. From germline, CDR1 is MNHNS and CDR2 SASEGT. The CDR3 is 15 amino acids. CDR3 nucleotides: TGTGCCAGCAAAGCGGAGTTTAGCTCCTACAATGAGCAGTTCTTC. Residues: CASKAEFSSYNEQFF.

As for this clone: Its ends do not fully match the called genes, so a read error is possible. The V call is TRBV7-9, the J call TRBJ2-7, with D tentatively TRBD1 (5 bases). The length of the CDR3 is 12 residues. Germline V gene sequence: CDR1 SEHNR, CDR2 FQNEAQ (reference sequence). CDR3 sequence: CSSSTQGYEQYF. Written as DNA, the CDR3 is TGTTCCAGCAGCACCCAGGGTTACGAGCAGTACTTC.

This sequence joins TRBV30 and TRBJ2-5; D uncertain. This CDR3 has 11 residues. Germline CDR1 GTSNPN, CDR2 SVGIG (reference sequence). Trimming left V 4 bases short and J 4 bases short, with 7 bases between. CDR3: CAWKSGETQYF. CDR3 DNA: TGTGCCTGGAAATCGGGAGAGACCCAGTACTTC.

The chain combines TRBV5-1 with TRBJ2-1; 15 bases align to TRBD2. V shed 4 bases, J shed 7 bases, and the junction held 6 bases outside the gene matches. CDR1 and CDR2 from the germline V gene are SGHRS and YFSETQ. The CDR3 is 16 residues long. CDR3: CASSAGLAGGENEQFF. For the CDR3, the DNA is TGCGCCAGCAGCGCGGGACTAGCGGGAGGAGAAAATGAGCAGTTCTTC. The full variable domain, in which reference TRBV5-1 and TRBJ2-1 provide the parts outside the CDR3, is KAGVTQTPRYLIKTRGQQVTLSCSPISGHRSVSWYQQTPGQGLQFLFEYFSETQRNKGNFPGRFSGRQFSNSRSEMNVSTLELGDSALYLCASSAGLAGGENEQFFGPGTRLTVL.

The sample holds a few counts of this clone. The gene calls are TRBV30 and TRBJ1-5, with D tentatively TRBD1 (6 bases). The ends were cut back, 1 base at V and 1 base at J, with 17 bases in the middle. The germline V gene encodes CDR1 GTSNPN and CDR2 SVGIG (reference sequence). The CDR3 contains 17 residues. This chain's CDR3 is CAWSDRELILSNQPQHF. The CDR3 DNA is TGTGCCTGGAGTGACAGGGAATTGATATTGAGCAATCAGCCCCAGCATTTT.

CDR3 residues: CAWSARLNTEAFF. The DNA of the CDR3 is TGTGCCTGGAGCGCCAGATTGAACACTGAAGCTTTCTTT. The V and J genes are TRBV30 and TRBJ1-1; the D is unclear. Germline loops: CDR1 GTSNPN, CDR2 SVGIG (reference sequence). The V and J ends lost 3 bases and 0 bases respectively, with 8 bases between them. The CDR3 has 13 amino acids.

This chain joins TRBV5-6 and TRBJ2-3; TRBD1 matches at 7 bases. Germline-derived CDR1 and CDR2 are SGHDT and YYEEEE. The CDR3 covers 15 residues. Unmatched junction bases numbered 8, after V lost 3 bases and J lost 4 bases. CDR3 sequence (DNA): TGTGCCAGCAGCTCGCCGACAGGGCGGGCAGATACGCAGTATTTT. This encodes CASSSPTGRADTQYF. Supplemented by reference TRBV5-6 and TRBJ2-3, the full variable domain reads DAGVTQSPTHLIKTRGQQVTLRCSPKSGHDTVSWYQQALGQGPQFIFQYYEEEERQRGNFPDRFSGHQFPNYSSELNVNALLLGDSALYLCASSSPTGRADTQYFGPGTRLTVL.

Worth noting for this clone: An end of the junction differs from the germline gene, which may be a read error. V is TRBV5-6 and J is TRBJ1-1, with 8 bases aligning to TRBD1. The CDR3 covers 13 residues. Germline V gene sequence: CDR1 SGHDT, CDR2 YYEEEE. The CDR3: CASSLPDRALRRF. In DNA form, the CDR3 reads TGTGCCAGCAGCTTGCCGGACAGGGCCCTCCGCAGATTT. The full variable domain, its missing parts supplied by reference TRBV5-6 and TRBJ1-1, is DAGVTQSPTHLIKTRGQQVTLRCSPKSGHDTVSWYQQALGQGPQFIFQYYEEEERQRGNFPDRFSGHQFPNYSSELNVNALLLGDSALYLCASSLPDRALRRFGQGTRLTVV.

The rearrangement uses TRBV6-1 and TRBJ1-4; D gene ambiguous. Germline loops: CDR1 MNHNS, CDR2 SASEGT. The CDR3 length is 13 residues. Trimming removed 8 bases at V and 7 bases at J, with 14 bases between. For the CDR3, the DNA is TGTGCCAGCGTAATAAGCCGAGGTGAAAAACTGTTTTTT. It yields the protein CASVISRGEKLFF.

V is TRBV9 and J is TRBJ2-2; 9 positions agree with TRBD1. From germline, CDR1 is SGDLS and CDR2 YYNGEE. Trimming took 4 bases from V and 7 from J; bases not matched to a gene: 11. The CDR3 sequence is 16 residues long. The CDR3: CASSLRTGVLGGELFF. In nucleotides, the CDR3 is TGTGCCAGCAGCCTTCGGACAGGGGTTTTGGGCGGGGAGCTGTTTTTT.

The V and J genes are TRBV7-2 and TRBJ2-3; no firm D call. V gave up 1 base and J gave up 3 bases, with 5 bases separating them. Germline assignment: CDR1 SGHTA and CDR2 FQGNSA. The CDR3 loop spans 13 amino acids. The CDR3 reads CASSLELTDTQYF. In nucleotides, the CDR3 is TGTGCCAGCAGCTTAGAACTGACAGATACGCAGTATTTT.

The V call is TRBV27, the J call TRBJ1-5, with D possibly being TRBD1 (6 bases). V was trimmed by 6 bases and J by 5 bases, leaving 11 bases between them. Per germline, CDR1 MNHEY and CDR2 SMNVEV (reference sequence). The CDR3 sequence is 13 residues long. The CDR3 DNA follows: TGTGCCAGCAGACGACAGGTGGATCAGCCCCAGCATTTT. Translation gives CASRRQVDQPQHF.